This T cell receptor beta chain was captured by sequencing in a study of vaccination effects on CD4 cells after COVID-19. Study as a whole: Samples that were drawn after vaccination came a median of 72 days after the second dose.

Data came from immunoSEQ multiplex PCR; TCRdb stores just in-frame clones and leaves some out. The sample yields some 14,000 clones, roughly 66% seen once. This CDR3 region has 15 residues. Germline lookup yields CDR1 SGHVS and CDR2 FQNEAQ. Trimming left V 1 base short and J 8 bases short, with 17 bases between. In the ViraFEST assay, antigen-specific CD4+ clonotypes were identified by expansion after peptide-pool stimulation. Following 10 days of culture, CD4+ T cells were isolated. By PCR, the person was confirmed to have had SARS-CoV-2 infection between March and December 2020. Each participant was given two doses of one vaccine (BNT162b2 or mRNA-1273). PBMC cultures contained 2 million or so cells per well, approximately 10 IU/ml IL-2 and roughly 10 ug/ml peptides. This clone was seen just once. The antigen is undetermined.

This TCR derives from a human donor who had a prior SARS-CoV-2 infection. The sequencing used CD4+ T cells from PBMCs cultured with HCoV-NL63 spike peptides, collected after COVID-19 vaccination. V and J are TRBV7-8 and TRBJ1-2; D is undetermined. The CDR3 nucleotides read TGTGCCAGCAGCTTAGTAGGTCAGCCCTTCGGGGGCTACACCTTC. Protein product: CASSLVGQPFGGYTF.